This passage covers 21 T cell receptor beta chains from one sample sequenced in a study of CD8 T cells in ankylosing spondylitis. TCRdb ran MiXCR on the 5' RACE reads and lists one entry per CDR3 protein. The table includes about 240,000 distinct CDR3 sequences, roughly a quarter detected once. Material for sequencing was blood, either unsorted or a sorted T cell fraction (not recorded which). The receptors stem from a male donor with ankylosing spondylitis or in good health (not recorded which).

The V and J genes are TRBV20-1 and TRBJ2-7; a possible D gene is TRBD1 (5 bases). V lost 0 bases and J 1 base, leaving 13 bases between the germline ends. The CDR3 loop spans 15 amino acids. CDR1 DFQATT and CDR2 SNEGSKA come from the germline V gene (reference sequence). CDR3 loop: CSARDLGRVSYEQYF. The CDR3 DNA reads TGCAGTGCTAGAGATCTTGGCAGGGTTTCCTACGAGCAGTACTTC.

The chain recombines TRBV9 with TRBJ2-2; 7 bases fit TRBD1. V shed 7 bases and J 2 bases; nucleotides not matched to a gene: 2. The CDR3 has 13 residues. Looked up from germline, CDR1 is SGDLS and CDR2 is YYNGEE. CDR3 residues: CASGTANTGELFF. CDR3 DNA sequence: TGTGCCAGCGGGACAGCTAACACCGGGGAGCTGTTTTTT.

This clonotype was seen at least ten times. The V and J genes are TRBV20-1 and TRBJ2-7, with TRBD1 as a possible D gene (6 bases). V lost 6 bases and J lost 7, with 16 bases in between. CDR1 DFQATT and CDR2 SNEGSKA come from the germline V gene (reference sequence). The CDR3 has 12 amino acids. The chain's CDR3 is CSAARGKKEQYF. In DNA, the CDR3 is TGCAGTGCGGCCAGGGGCAAGAAGGAGCAGTACTTC.

Comments on this clonotype: This may arise from a read error, as a much more abundant clone is one base away. V is TRBV5-1 and J is TRBJ2-7; no definite D call. CDR1 is SGHRS, CDR2 YFSETQ, per germline. This CDR3 region has 15 residues. The CDR3 sequence: CASSQGGPLGYQQYF. DNA of the CDR3: TGCGCCAGCAGCCAAGGTGGGCCTTTGGGCTACCAGCAGTACTTC.

The chain is built from TRBV9 and TRBJ2-7; D may match TRBD1 or TRBD2 (5 bases each). Germline CDR1 and CDR2: SGDLS and YYNGEE. The CDR3 runs 16 residues. Trimming took off 4 bases at V and 2 bases at J, with 19 bases between the two ends. CDR3 sequence (DNA): TGTGCCAGCAGCTCCCATGCCGGTGGGGGAACCTACGAGCAGTACTTC. Protein: CASSSHAGGGTYEQYF.

This clonotype was seen repeatedly, ten times or more. This sequence joins TRBV11-2 and TRBJ2-7; 10 bases fit TRBD1. The CDR3 spans 16 residues. Germline CDR1 SGHAT, CDR2 FQNNGV. V gave up 0 bases and J gave up 0 bases; unmatched junction bases: 2. The CDR3 DNA reads TGTGCCAGCAGCTTAGATCGGGACAGGGGCTCCTACGAGCAGTACTTC. Residues: CASSLDRDRGSYEQYF.

The chain recombines TRBV11-3 with TRBJ2-5; the match to TRBD2 covers 13 bases. The CDR3 has 16 residues. J was trimmed by 3 bases and V by 5 bases; bases with no gene match: 6. Germline V CDR1 and CDR2: SGHNT, YENEEA. The CDR3, as DNA: TGTGCCAGCAGCACCCGGACTAGCGGGGGCAAAGAGACCCAGTACTTC. It is translated as CASSTRTSGGKETQYF. Drawing the rest from reference TRBV11-3 and TRBJ2-5, the complete variable domain is EAGVVQSPRYKIIEKKQPVAFWCNPISGHNTLYWYLQNLGQGPELLIRYENEEAVDDSQLPKDRFSAERLKGVDSTLKIQPAELGDSAVYLCASSTRTSGGKETQYFGPGTRLLVL.

This clonotype has at least ten counts. V is TRBV20-1 and J is TRBJ2-5; possibly TRBD2 for D (6 bases). The ends were cut back, 6 bases at V and 5 bases at J, with 16 bases in the middle. The length of the CDR3 is 13 residues. Germline CDR1 and CDR2: DFQATT and SNEGSKA (reference sequence). The DNA for the CDR3 is TGCAGTGCCCAGGAGGGTCCGCGGGAGACCCAGTACTTC. The encoded protein is CSAQEGPRETQYF.

This clonotype was detected only a few times. The rearrangement uses TRBV15 and TRBJ1-5; D gene ambiguous. Trimming left V 3 bases short and J 11 bases short, with 11 bases between. This CDR3 comprises 12 residues. Germline CDR1 reads LNHNV; CDR2 reads YYDKDF (reference sequence). The CDR3 region has the DNA TGTGCCACCAGCAGCAGGATCGGGTCCCAGCATTTT. Its translation: CATSSRIGSQHF.

This clonotype was detected a few times. The chain couples TRBV19 to TRBJ2-3; 9 bases are a match to TRBD2. Trimming cost V 9 bases and J 0 bases; bases outside gene matches: 10. The CDR3 contains 16 residues. CDR1 LNHDA and CDR2 SQIVND come from the germline V gene (reference sequence). The CDR3 protein is CASKKGLAGSTDTQYF. In nucleotides, the CDR3 is TGTGCCAGCAAAAAAGGGCTAGCGGGGAGCACAGATACGCAGTATTTT. Using reference TRBV19 and TRBJ2-3 for the parts outside the CDR3, the full variable domain is DGGITQSPKYLFRKEGQNVTLSCEQNLNHDAMYWYRQDPGQGLRLIYYSQIVNDFQKGDIAEGYSVSREKKESFPLTVTSAQKNPTAFYLCASKKGLAGSTDTQYFGPGTRLTVL.

This clonotype was counted ten times or more. The chain uses TRBV7-9 and TRBJ2-3; weak D call: TRBD1 (6 bases). The CDR3 covers 16 residues. V was pared by 4 bases and J by 4 bases, with 18 bases between. Germline-derived CDR1 and CDR2 are SEHNR and FQNEAQ (reference sequence). CDR3 sequence reads: CASSSPYVRGADTQYF. The DNA for the CDR3 is TGTGCCAGCAGCTCCCCCTATGTCAGGGGAGCAGATACGCAGTATTTT. The full variable domain, in which reference TRBV7-9 and TRBJ2-3 provide the parts outside the CDR3, is DTGVSQNPRHKITKRGQNVTFRCDPISEHNRLYWYRQTLGQGPEFLTYFQNEAQLEKSRLLSDRFSAERPKGSFSTLEIQRTEQGDSAMYLCASSSPYVRGADTQYFGPGTRLTVL.

This clonotype appeared many times. This chain connects TRBV12-3 or TRBV12-4 to TRBJ1-1, with D maybe TRBD1 (6 bases). This CDR3 contains 14 residues. Trimming shortened V by 4 bases and J by 2 bases, and 11 bases separated the two germline ends. The CDR3 is CASSSPQGNTEAFF. The CDR3 bases are TGTGCCAGCAGTTCCCCACAGGGTAACACTGAAGCTTTCTTT.

The chain is built from TRBV7-2 and TRBJ2-7, with unresolved D. Trimming shortened V by 5 bases and J by 3 bases, and 11 bases separated the two germline ends. The V gene's germline CDR1 is SGHTA and CDR2 FQGNSA. The CDR3 runs to 13 residues. CDR3 loop: CASSTPVGYEQYF. The CDR3 bases are TGTGCCAGCAGCACCCCGGTTGGCTACGAGCAGTACTTC.

This clonotype was recorded a few times. This chain links TRBV5-5 with TRBJ2-3; perhaps TRBD2 as D (7 bases). The ends were cut back, 0 bases at V and 8 bases at J, with 13 bases in the middle. Looked up from germline, CDR1 is SGHKS and CDR2 is YYEKEE (reference sequence). The CDR3 has 14 residues. CDR3 coding DNA: TGTGCCAGCAGCTTGGAGGGGGGGCGAGGTACGCAGTATTTT. Translated, it gives CASSLEGGRGTQYF.

Many counts were recorded for this clonotype. The chain employs TRBV30 and TRBJ2-2; 14 bases are shared with TRBD2. Per the germline V gene, CDR1 is GTSNPN and CDR2 is SVGIG (reference sequence). Trimming cost V 7 bases and J 5 bases; bases outside gene matches: 6. The length of the CDR3 is 15 residues. CDR3 sequence reads: CAFEGLAGGTGELFF. DNA of the CDR3: TGTGCCTTCGAAGGACTAGCGGGGGGTACCGGGGAGCTGTTTTTT.

The chain couples TRBV29-1 to TRBJ2-7, with D hard to call. This CDR3 region has 12 residues. Germline V gene data show CDR1 as SQVTM and CDR2 as ANQGSEA. The ends were cut back, 4 bases at V and 1 base at J, with 8 bases in the middle. CDR3 region: CSVGPQSYEQYF. CDR3 coding DNA: TGCAGCGTTGGACCCCAATCCTACGAGCAGTACTTC.

This clonotype has a count of ten or more. The chain recombines TRBV2 with TRBJ2-7; TRBD2 is a possible D gene (5 bases). Trimming took off 1 base at V and 7 bases at J, with 11 bases between the two ends. Germline V gene lookup returns CDR1 SNHLY and CDR2 FYNNEI. The CDR3 spans 13 residues. This chain's CDR3 is CASSEGGRGEQYF. CDR3 DNA: TGTGCCAGCAGTGAAGGAGGGCGTGGGGAGCAGTACTTC.

V and J are TRBV29-1 and TRBJ2-5; D is possibly TRBD1 (6 bases). There are 12 residues in the CDR3. Trimming removed 7 bases at V and 3 bases at J, with 12 bases between. Germline loops: CDR1 SQVTM, CDR2 ANQGSEA. CDR3 sequence (DNA): TGCAGCGCCGAGGACAGTGAAGAGACCCAGTACTTC. It codes for CSAEDSEETQYF. The entire variable domain, with the rest obtained from reference TRBV29-1 and TRBJ2-5, is as follows: SAVISQKPSRDICQRGTSLTIQCQVDSQVTMMFWYRQQPGQSLTLIATANQGSEATYESGFVIDKFPISRPNLTFSTLTVSNMSPEDSSIYLCSAEDSEETQYFGPGTRLLVL.

This clonotype occurred a few times. The chain recombines TRBV27 with TRBJ2-7; TRBD2 aligns across 9 bases. CDR1 is MNHEY and CDR2 is SMNVEV in the germline V gene (reference sequence). After removal of 5 bases from V and 2 bases from J, the junction contained 13 bases not matched to a gene. CDR3 length: 17 amino acids. As DNA, the CDR3 is TGTGCCAGCAGTCCTTCCCCCCCTAGCGGGGCCGCCTACGAGCAGTACTTC. The encoded protein is CASSPSPPSGAAYEQYF.

In DNA form, the CDR3 reads TGTGCCAGCCTGTACCGAGAGACCCAGTACTTC. This codes for CASLYRETQYF. This chain links TRBV6-5 with TRBJ2-5; D gene uncertain. The V gene lost 8 bases and the J gene lost 4 bases, with 8 bases spanning the gap. Germline CDR1 and CDR2: MNHEY and SVGAGI. The CDR3 loop spans 11 amino acids.

The chain couples TRBV10-3 to TRBJ2-7, with 9 bases that match TRBD1. The CDR3 totals 15 residues. The V gene end was trimmed by 10 bases and the J gene end by 5 bases; junction bases not matched to a gene: 15. Looked up from germline, CDR1 is ENHRY and CDR2 is SYGVKD. CDR3 DNA sequence: TGTGCCACCGTAAACAACAGGGGGCGAACCCACGAGCAGTACTTC. It encodes CATVNNRGRTHEQYF.